This entry is about one T cell receptor beta chain. This clonotype was detected many times. It has no known antigen specificity. Base-call qualities are not available, and no considerably larger clone is one nucleotide away. The data originate from a study of human T cells and chemical hapten exposure (dated by TCRdb to about 2021). Study-level background: Libraries were pooled for sequencing, and variation in per-sample TCR yields was attributed mainly to small differences in library volumes within the pool. This study followed changes in the peripheral blood TCR repertoire in vivo during primary and secondary sensitization of alopecia patients to the hapten diphenylcyclopropenone (DPC). Results and caveats for the whole study, not just this receptor: Repeated subsampling changed both the strength of the expansion versus patch-test correlation and the threshold at which the correlation became significant. The number of TCRs above 1 in 1000 frequency did not change with DPC sensitization; there was no evidence of global repertoire structure alterations.

Total RNA was isolated from unfractionated whole blood collected in Tempus Blood RNA tubes. Five or six healthy volunteers served as TCR sequencing controls and were bled at day 0, 2 weeks and 6 weeks. Library preparation attached unique molecular identifiers to individual cDNA molecules for quantitative, reproducible TCR counting. For every blood RNA sample, sequencing covered both the TCR alpha and TCR beta chains. In the original analysis: A median of around 100,000 TCRs per sample was observed, with a range of about 20,000 to 700,000. The Decombinator software suite was used to annotate the V, J and CDR3 of the TCR reads. For the PS versus PT1 abundance plots, all samples were subsampled to the same number of TCRs (28,000). TCRs were defined as expanded if absent before sensitization and observed at least eight times at the 2-week time point. TCRdb ran its own pipeline on the public reads, namely fastp trimming at Q25 and MiXCR clone calling, and kept in-frame beta chains. One record per CDR3 amino acid sequence lists the most common genes and DNA. The V and J calls were determined by TCRdb, not by the authors. The sample profile shows about 120,000 distinct CDR3 sequences; roughly 8.5% of them were found once. Around 1.4% of the sample is in the top ten clones.

For CDR1 and CDR2, the germline V gene lists LGHNA and YSLEER. V trim: 1 base; J trim: 4 bases; unmatched bases: 9. Taken from cysteine to phenylalanine, the CDR3 has 17 residues. Of the read, only the CDR3 DNA is kept; its 51 bases are in frame from base 1. The chain links TRBV4-3 with TRBJ1-3; the junction holds 8 bases that match TRBD1. This receptor was taken from a human donor in good health. Some clones in this sample may be carry-over from other donors' samples. Donor details come from another sample of the same person, matched by shared clones. Sequencing was done on a sample of whole blood. At the DNA level, the sequence is TGCGCCAGCAGCCAAGTATTATCGCGGGACAGGGGAAACACCATATATTTT. Its protein is CASSQVLSRDRGNTIYF.